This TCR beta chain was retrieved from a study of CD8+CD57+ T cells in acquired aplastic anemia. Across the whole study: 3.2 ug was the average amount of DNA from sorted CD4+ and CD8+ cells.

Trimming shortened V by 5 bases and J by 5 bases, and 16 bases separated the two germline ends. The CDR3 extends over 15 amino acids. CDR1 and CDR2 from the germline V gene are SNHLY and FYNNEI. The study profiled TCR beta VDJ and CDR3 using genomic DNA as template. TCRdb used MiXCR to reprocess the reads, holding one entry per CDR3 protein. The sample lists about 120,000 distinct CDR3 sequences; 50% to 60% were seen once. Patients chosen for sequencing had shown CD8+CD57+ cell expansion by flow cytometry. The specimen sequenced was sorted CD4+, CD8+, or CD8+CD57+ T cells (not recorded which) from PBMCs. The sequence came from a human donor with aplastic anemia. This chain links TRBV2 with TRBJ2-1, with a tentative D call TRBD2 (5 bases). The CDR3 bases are TGTGCCAGCAGTCCGATGGGAGTGCGGGACAATGAGCAGTTCTTC. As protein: CASSPMGVRDNEQFF.